The next 13 T cell receptor beta chains were all read from a single sample in a study of T cells in Graves' hyperthyroidism and ophthalmopathy. Amplification yielded TCR beta CDR3 regions, with RNA transcripts as the source. The TCR CDR3 was amplified in a first-round RT-PCR using the HTBI primer set. TCRdb re-called the multiplex PCR reads through MiXCR, storing one row per CDR3 protein. The repertoire consists of 560,000 or so distinct CDR3 sequences, with around 45% occurring once and the leading ten covering just under 8.5%. The sequencing sample was made of peripheral blood or thyroid tissue (not recorded which). The receptor source for this set is a woman aged 18-29 years with Graves' hyperthyroidism.

This clonotype was recorded a few times. The chain couples TRBV20-1 to TRBJ1-6, with D possibly being TRBD1 (5 bases). The CDR3 loop spans 14 amino acids. Germline V gene lookup returns CDR1 DFQATT and CDR2 SNEGSKA (reference sequence). The V and J ends lost 6 bases and 8 bases respectively, with 17 bases between them. The CDR3 region is CSAKAERGDSPLHF. The DNA of the CDR3 is TGCAGTGCCAAGGCTGAAAGAGGGGATTCACCCCTCCACTTT.

The chain couples TRBV10-3 to TRBJ1-2; D remains unclear. CDR3 length: 17 residues. Germline-derived CDR1 and CDR2 are ENHRY and SYGVKD. Trimming pared 0 bases from V and 4 bases from J, leaving 18 bases between. The chain's CDR3 is CAISESSPGQTGYGYTF. The CDR3 DNA reads TGTGCCATCAGTGAGTCCTCTCCAGGTCAGACTGGCTATGGCTACACCTTC.

V and J are TRBV5-5 and TRBJ2-7; the D is unclear. The CDR3 extends over 14 amino acids. Germline CDR1 and CDR2: SGHKS and YYEKEE (reference sequence). The germline V and J ends were trimmed by 1 base and 0 bases, with 8 bases remaining between them. The CDR3 coding sequence is TGTGCCAGCAGCTTGCTGGCCAACTCCTACGAGCAGTACTTC. Translating it yields CASSLLANSYEQYF.

The chain links TRBV15 to TRBJ1-6, with 8 bases matching TRBD1. The V and J ends lost 5 bases and 10 bases, in that order; junction bases with no gene match: 4. This CDR3 has 13 amino acids. CDR1 is LNHNV and CDR2 is YYDKDF in the germline V gene (reference sequence). The CDR3 sequence: CATSQGAGSPLHF. DNA of the CDR3: TGTGCCACCAGCCAGGGGGCAGGGTCACCCCTCCACTTT.

This clonotype was recorded a few times. The chain joins TRBV7-4 to TRBJ2-5, with D uncertain. Germline CDR1 reads SGHVT; CDR2 reads SQSDAQ. Trimming removed 3 bases from V and 0 bases from J, with 5 bases in between. The CDR3 sequence is 13 residues long. CDR3 residues: CASSFMHQETQYF. The DNA of the CDR3 is TGTGCCAGCAGCTTCATGCACCAAGAGACCCAGTACTTC.

The table lists this clonotype with many counts. This chain uses TRBV2 with TRBJ1-5; no reliable D call. The CDR3 spans 15 residues. The V gene lost 3 bases and the J gene lost 5 bases, with 14 bases spanning the gap. Germline V lookup: CDR1 SNHLY, CDR2 FYNNEI. CDR3 loop: CASSDEAIGYQPQHF. The DNA for the CDR3 is TGTGCCAGCAGTGACGAGGCCATCGGATATCAGCCCCAGCATTTT.

This rearrangement joins TRBV7-2 to TRBJ1-6; no clear D gene. CDR3 length: 16 amino acids. Between the trimmed V and J ends, which lost 5 bases and 0 bases, there was a span of 11 bases. Per the germline V gene, CDR1 is SGHTA and CDR2 is FQGNSA. CDR3 sequence: CASSHGGDSYNSPLHF. The CDR3 DNA follows: TGTGCCAGCAGCCACGGCGGGGACTCCTATAATTCACCCCTCCACTTT. Supplemented by reference TRBV7-2 and TRBJ1-6, the full variable domain reads GAGVSQSPSNKVTEKGKDVELRCDPISGHTALYWYRQSLGQGLEFLIYFQGNSAPDKSGLPSDRFSAERTGGSVSTLTIQRTQQEDSAVYLCASSHGGDSYNSPLHFGNGTRLTVT.

This clonotype was seen a few times. The CDR3 protein is CASSSGQVNEKLFF. Written as DNA, the CDR3 is TGTGCCAGCAGCTCGGGACAAGTAAATGAAAAACTGTTTTTT. The chain combines TRBV7-9 with TRBJ1-4; maybe TRBD1 (6 bases). V was cut by 4 bases and J by 5 bases, with 11 bases left in between. Germline lookup yields CDR1 SEHNR and CDR2 FQNEAQ (reference sequence). CDR3 size: 14 residues.

This rearrangement joins TRBV29-1 to TRBJ1-5, with TRBD1 matching over 11 bases. This CDR3 spans 16 amino acids. CDR1 is SQVTM, CDR2 ANQGSEA, per germline. V shed 3 bases and J 7 bases; nucleotides not matched to a gene: 11. In DNA, the CDR3 is TGCAGCGTTGAGGGGGTTGCGGGACAGGGGGGGCAGCCCCAGCATTTT. Its translation is CSVEGVAGQGGQPQHF.

The CDR3 bases are TGTGCCAGCAGCTTTTCCAAGGACACTGAAGCTTTCTTT. This translates into CASSFSKDTEAFF. The J gene is TRBJ1-1, the V gene TRBV7-2; no firm D call. The CDR3 contains 13 residues. Germline V lookup: CDR1 SGHTA, CDR2 FQGNSA. V was clipped by 3 bases and J by 3 bases, with 8 bases between them. Filled out from reference TRBV7-2 and TRBJ1-1, the complete variable domain reads GAGVSQSPSNKVTEKGKDVELRCDPISGHTALYWYRQSLGQGLEFLIYFQGNSAPDKSGLPSDRFSAERTGGSVSTLTIQRTQQEDSAVYLCASSFSKDTEAFFGQGTRLTVV.

Comment on this clonotype: Relative to the germline gene, one junction end is altered; a read error may explain this. The CDR3 protein is CASRRNRGPYGHTF. CDR3 coding DNA: TGTGCCAGCAGAAGAAACAGGGGTCCGTATGGCCACACCTTC. V and J are TRBV11-1 and TRBJ1-2, with 7 bases matching TRBD1. This CDR3 has 14 residues. CDR1 and CDR2 (germline): SGHAT, FQDESV (reference sequence).

Points on this clonotype: This CDR3 is missing its conserved last phenylalanine or tryptophan, likely due to a read error. V and J are TRBV7-9 and TRBJ2-7; D uncertain. This CDR3 is built from 16 residues. The V and J ends lost 5 bases and 2 bases respectively, with 19 bases between them. Germline-derived CDR1 and CDR2 are SEHNR and FQNEAQ (reference sequence). The CDR3 sequence: CASSTIAGLGAYEQYL. The CDR3 DNA reads as TGTGCCAGCAGCACGATCGCTGGGCTTGGCGCCTACGAGCAGTACCTC.

This clonotype showed up just a few times. The chain joins TRBV7-9 to TRBJ1-2; a weak D match, TRBD1 (5 bases). This CDR3 is 15 amino acids long. Between the trimmed V and J ends, which lost 5 bases and 8 bases, there was a span of 21 bases. Per germline, CDR1 SEHNR and CDR2 FQNEAQ (reference sequence). The CDR3, as DNA: TGTGCCAGCAGCCCCCCCGGGACTCCGGGCAGAGGCTACACCTTC. Translated, it gives CASSPPGTPGRGYTF.